This T cell receptor beta chain was sequenced for a study of OX40 agonist ivuxolimab in advanced cancers. Study in general: Ivuxolimab doses were 0.01, 0.1, 0.3, 1.5, 3 or 10 mg/kg every 2 weeks. Subjects had a mean age of around 60 years, with a range of roughly 20 to 79; just over 80% were male. Broader study findings: Some of the nonresponding patients also showed low levels of normalized T-cell clonal expansion.

The CDR3 consists of 15 residues. The germline V and J ends were trimmed by 2 bases and 1 base, with 12 bases remaining between them. Per the germline V gene, CDR1 is MNHEY and CDR2 is SMNVEV (reference sequence). Baseline was the first blood sampling point, followed by cycle 4 day 1 and cycle 7 day 1. Generated by immunoSEQ multiplex PCR, the TCRdb table keeps only in-frame clones and is missing some. The profile shows about 40,000 clones, approximately 88% of them singletons. Worth noting for this clone: Its antigen is unknown.

This receptor was taken from an adult with an advanced solid tumor such as melanoma, head and neck, liver or kidney cancer. The V call is TRBV27, the J call TRBJ2-7; no firm D call. This specimen consisted of CD4+ or CD8+ T cells sorted from blood, obtained in a trial of the OX40 agonist ivuxolimab. Here the CDR3 DNA reads TGTGCCAGCAGTTTAGCCGGTAGGGCATCCTACGAGCAGTACTTC. Translated, it gives CASSLAGRASYEQYF.